Detailed here is one TCR beta chain. As CD8+CD4-CCR7+CD45RA+ cells, naive CD8 T cells were sorted. TCRdb itself ran the PCR reads through MiXCR, one entry per CDR3 protein. The profile shows roughly 55,000 distinct CDR3 sequences, just over 35% of them singletons. The sample is drawn from a study of molecular identifiers for immune sequencing clone quantification. The CDR3 has 14 amino acids. V was pared by 2 bases and J by 6 bases, with 4 bases of the junction left unmatched. Looked up from germline, CDR1 is SGHDT and CDR2 is YYEEEE. The chain recombines TRBV5-6 with TRBJ1-1, with 10 bases aligning to TRBD1. The receptor comes from a human donor in good health. Some libraries in this study had Jurkat cell RNA spiked in. The sample taken for sequencing was naive CD8+ T cells from blood, with Jurkat cell RNA spiked in. As for subset: FACS-sorted CD8+CD4-CCR7+CD45RA+ naive T cells. CDR3 sequence reads: CASSFGTGAPEAFF. CDR3 in DNA: TGTGCCAGCAGCTTCGGGACAGGGGCCCCTGAAGCTTTCTTT.